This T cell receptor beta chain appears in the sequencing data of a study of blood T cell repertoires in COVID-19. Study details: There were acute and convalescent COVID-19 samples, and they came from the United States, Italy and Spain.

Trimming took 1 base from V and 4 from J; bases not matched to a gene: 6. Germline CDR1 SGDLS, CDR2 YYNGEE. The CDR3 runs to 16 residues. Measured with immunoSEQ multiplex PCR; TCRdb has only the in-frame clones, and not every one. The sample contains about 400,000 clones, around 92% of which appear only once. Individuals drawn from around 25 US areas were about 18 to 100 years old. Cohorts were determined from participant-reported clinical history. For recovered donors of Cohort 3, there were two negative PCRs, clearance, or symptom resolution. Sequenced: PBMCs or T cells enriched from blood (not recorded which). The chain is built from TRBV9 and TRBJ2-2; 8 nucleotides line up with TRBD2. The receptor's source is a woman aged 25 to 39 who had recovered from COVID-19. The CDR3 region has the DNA TGTGCCAGCAGCGTAAGCGGGAGTGGCAGCACCGGGGAGCTGTTTTTT. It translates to CASSVSGSGSTGELFF.